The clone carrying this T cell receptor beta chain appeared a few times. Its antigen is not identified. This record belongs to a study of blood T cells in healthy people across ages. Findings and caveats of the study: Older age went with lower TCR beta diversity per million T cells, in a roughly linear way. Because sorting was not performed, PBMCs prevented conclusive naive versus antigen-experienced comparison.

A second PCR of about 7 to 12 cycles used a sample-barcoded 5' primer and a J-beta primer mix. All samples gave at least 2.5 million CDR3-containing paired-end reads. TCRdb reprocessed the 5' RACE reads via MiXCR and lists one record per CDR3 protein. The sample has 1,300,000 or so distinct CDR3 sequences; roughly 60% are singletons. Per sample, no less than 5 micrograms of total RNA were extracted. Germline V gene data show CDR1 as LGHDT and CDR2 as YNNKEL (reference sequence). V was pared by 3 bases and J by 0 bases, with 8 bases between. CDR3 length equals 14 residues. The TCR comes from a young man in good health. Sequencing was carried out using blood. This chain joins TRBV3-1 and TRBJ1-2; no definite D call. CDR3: CASSQVRTNYGYTF. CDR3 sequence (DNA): TGTGCCAGCAGCCAGGTCCGGACTAACTATGGCTACACCTTC.